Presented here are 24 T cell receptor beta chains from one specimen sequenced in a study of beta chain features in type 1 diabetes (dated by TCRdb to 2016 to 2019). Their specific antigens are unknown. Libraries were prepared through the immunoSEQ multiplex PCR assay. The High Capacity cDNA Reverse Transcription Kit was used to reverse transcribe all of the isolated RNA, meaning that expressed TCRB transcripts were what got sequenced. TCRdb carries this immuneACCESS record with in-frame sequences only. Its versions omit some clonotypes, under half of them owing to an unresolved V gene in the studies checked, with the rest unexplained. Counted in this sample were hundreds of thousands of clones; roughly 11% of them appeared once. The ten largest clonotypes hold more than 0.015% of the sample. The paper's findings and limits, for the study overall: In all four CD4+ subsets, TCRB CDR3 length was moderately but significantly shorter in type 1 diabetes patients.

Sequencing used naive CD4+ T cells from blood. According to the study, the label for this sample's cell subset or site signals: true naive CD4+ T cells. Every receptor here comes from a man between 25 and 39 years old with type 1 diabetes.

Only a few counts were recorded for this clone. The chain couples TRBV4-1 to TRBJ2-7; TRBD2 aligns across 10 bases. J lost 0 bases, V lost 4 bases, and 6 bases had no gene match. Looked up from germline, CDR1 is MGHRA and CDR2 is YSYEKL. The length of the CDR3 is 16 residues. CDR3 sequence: CASSRVSGGRSYEQYF. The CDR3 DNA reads TGCGCCAGCAGCCGGGTTAGCGGGGGGCGCTCCTACGAGCAGTACTTC.

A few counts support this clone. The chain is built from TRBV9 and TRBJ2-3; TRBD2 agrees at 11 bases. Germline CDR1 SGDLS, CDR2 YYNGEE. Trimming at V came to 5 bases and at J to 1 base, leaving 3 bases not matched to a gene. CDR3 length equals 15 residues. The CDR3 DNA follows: TGTGCCAGCAGTCTAGCGGGGGGCCGCACAGATACGCAGTATTTT. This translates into CASSLAGGRTDTQYF. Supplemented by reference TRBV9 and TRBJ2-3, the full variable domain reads DSGVTQTPKHLITATGQRVTLRCSPRSGDLSVYWYQQSLDQGLQFLIQYYNGEERAKGNILERFSAQQFPDLHSELNLSSLELGDSALYFCASSLAGGRTDTQYFGPGTRLTVL.

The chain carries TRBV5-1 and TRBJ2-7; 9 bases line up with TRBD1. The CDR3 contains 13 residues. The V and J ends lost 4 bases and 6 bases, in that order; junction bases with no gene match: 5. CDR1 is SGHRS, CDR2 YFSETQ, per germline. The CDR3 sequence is CASSIGQGIEQYF. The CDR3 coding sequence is TGCGCCAGCAGCATAGGACAGGGGATCGAGCAGTACTTC.

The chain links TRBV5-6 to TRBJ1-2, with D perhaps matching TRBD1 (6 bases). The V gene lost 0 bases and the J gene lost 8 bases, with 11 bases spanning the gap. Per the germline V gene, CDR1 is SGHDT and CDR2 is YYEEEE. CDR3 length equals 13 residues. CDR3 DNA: TGTGCCAGCAGCTTGGCCCCAGGGGACGGCTACACCTTC. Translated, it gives CASSLAPGDGYTF.

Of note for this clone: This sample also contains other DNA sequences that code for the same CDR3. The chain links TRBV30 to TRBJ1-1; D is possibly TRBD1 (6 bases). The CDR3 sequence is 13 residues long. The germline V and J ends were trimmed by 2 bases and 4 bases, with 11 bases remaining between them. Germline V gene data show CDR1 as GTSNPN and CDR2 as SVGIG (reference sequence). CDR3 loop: CAWSRAGVTEAFF. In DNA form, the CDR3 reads TGTGCCTGGAGTAGGGCAGGGGTCACTGAAGCTTTCTTT. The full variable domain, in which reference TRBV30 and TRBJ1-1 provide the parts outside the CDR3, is SQTIHQWPATLVQPVGSPLSLECTVEGTSNPNLYWYRQAAGRGLQLLFYSVGIGQISSEVPQNLSASRPQDRQFILSSKKLLLSDSGFYLCAWSRAGVTEAFFGQGTRLTVV.

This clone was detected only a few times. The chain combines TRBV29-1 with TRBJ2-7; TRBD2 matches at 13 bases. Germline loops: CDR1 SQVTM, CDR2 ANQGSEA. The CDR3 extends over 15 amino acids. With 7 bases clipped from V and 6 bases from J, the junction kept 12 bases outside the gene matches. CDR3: CSASLMGLAGREQYF. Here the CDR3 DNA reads TGCAGCGCTAGCTTAATGGGACTAGCGGGGCGCGAGCAGTACTTC.

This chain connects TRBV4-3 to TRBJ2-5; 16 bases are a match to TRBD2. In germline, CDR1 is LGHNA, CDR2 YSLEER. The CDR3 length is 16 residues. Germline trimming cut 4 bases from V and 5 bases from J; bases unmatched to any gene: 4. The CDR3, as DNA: TGCGCCAGCAGCCCCAGGGGACTAGCGGGGGGGGAGACCCAGTACTTC. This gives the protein CASSPRGLAGGETQYF.

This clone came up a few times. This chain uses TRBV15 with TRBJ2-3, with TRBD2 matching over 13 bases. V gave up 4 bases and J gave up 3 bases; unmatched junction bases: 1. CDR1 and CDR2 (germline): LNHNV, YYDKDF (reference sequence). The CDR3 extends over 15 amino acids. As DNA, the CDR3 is TGTGCCACCAGCACACTAGCGGGGGGGACAGATACGCAGTATTTT. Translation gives CATSTLAGGTDTQYF.

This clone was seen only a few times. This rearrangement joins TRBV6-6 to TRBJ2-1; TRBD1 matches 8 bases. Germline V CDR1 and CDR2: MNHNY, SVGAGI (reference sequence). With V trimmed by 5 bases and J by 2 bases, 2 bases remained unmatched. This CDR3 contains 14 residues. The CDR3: CASSKQGAYNEQFF. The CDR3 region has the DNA TGTGCCAGCAGTAAACAGGGGGCCTACAATGAGCAGTTCTTC.

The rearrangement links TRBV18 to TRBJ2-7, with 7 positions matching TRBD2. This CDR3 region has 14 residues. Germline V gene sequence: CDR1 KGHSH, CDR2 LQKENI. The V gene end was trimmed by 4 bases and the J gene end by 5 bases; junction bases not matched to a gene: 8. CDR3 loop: CASSQSGVQHEQYF. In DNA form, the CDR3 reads TGTGCCAGCTCACAGAGCGGGGTCCAGCACGAGCAGTACTTC.

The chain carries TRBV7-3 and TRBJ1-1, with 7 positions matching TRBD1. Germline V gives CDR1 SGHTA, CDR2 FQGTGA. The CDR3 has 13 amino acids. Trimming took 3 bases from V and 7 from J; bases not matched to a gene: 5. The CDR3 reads CASSFTGEYEAFF. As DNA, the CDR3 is TGTGCCAGCAGCTTCACAGGGGAATATGAAGCTTTCTTT.

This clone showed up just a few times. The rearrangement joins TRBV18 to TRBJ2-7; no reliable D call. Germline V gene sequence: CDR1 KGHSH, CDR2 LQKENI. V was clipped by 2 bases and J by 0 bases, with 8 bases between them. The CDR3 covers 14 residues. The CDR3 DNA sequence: TGTGCCAGCTCACCAGGCCGCGGCTCCTACGAGCAGTACTTC. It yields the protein CASSPGRGSYEQYF.

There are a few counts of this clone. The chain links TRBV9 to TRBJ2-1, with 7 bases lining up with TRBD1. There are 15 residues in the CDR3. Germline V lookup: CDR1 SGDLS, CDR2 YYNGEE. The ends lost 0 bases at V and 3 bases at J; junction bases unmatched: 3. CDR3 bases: TGTGCCAGCAGCGTAGGAGGGGGCGACTACAATGAGCAGTTCTTC. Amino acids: CASSVGGGDYNEQFF.

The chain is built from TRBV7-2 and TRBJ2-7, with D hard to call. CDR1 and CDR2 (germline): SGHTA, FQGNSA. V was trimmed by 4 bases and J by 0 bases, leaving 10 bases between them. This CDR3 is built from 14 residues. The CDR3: CASSSDTISYEQYF. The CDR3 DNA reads TGTGCCAGCAGCTCAGACACGATCTCCTACGAGCAGTACTTC.

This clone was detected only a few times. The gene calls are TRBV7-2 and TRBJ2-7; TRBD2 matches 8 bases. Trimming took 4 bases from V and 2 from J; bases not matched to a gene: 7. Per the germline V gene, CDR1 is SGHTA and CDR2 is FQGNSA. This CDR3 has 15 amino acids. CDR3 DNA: TGTGCCAGCAGCTCTGAACGGGGGGGCGCCTACGAGCAGTACTTC. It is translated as CASSSERGGAYEQYF.

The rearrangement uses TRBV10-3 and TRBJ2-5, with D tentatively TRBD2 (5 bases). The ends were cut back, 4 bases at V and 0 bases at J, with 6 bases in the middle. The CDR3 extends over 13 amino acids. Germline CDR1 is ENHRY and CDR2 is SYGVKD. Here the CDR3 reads CAISGGYQETQYF. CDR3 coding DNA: TGTGCCATCAGTGGCGGGTACCAAGAGACCCAGTACTTC.

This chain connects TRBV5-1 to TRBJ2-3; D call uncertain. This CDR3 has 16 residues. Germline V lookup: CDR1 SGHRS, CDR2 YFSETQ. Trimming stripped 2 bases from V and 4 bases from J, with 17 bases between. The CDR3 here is CASSFDAPWSADTQYF. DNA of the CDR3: TGCGCCAGCAGCTTCGACGCGCCATGGAGCGCAGATACGCAGTATTTT.

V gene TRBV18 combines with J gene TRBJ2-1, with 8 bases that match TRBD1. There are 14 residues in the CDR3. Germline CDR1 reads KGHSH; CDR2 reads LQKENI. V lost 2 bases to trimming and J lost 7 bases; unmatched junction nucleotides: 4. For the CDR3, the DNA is TGTGCCAGCTCACCATGGACAGGGAAAAATGAGCAGTTCTTC. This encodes CASSPWTGKNEQFF.

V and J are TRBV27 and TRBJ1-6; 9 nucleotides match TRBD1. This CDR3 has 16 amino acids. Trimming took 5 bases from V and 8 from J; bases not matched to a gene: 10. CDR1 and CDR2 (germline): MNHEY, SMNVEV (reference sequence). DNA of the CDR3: TGTGCCAGCAGTCCTTTACACGGACAGGGGTATTCACCCCTCCACTTT. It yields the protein CASSPLHGQGYSPLHF.

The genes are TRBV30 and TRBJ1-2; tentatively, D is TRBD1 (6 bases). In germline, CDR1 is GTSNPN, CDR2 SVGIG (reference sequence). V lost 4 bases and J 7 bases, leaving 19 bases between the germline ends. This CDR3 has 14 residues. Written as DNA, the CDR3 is TGTGCCTGGACTCCCCGGGACACCCGCCGTGGCTACACCTTC. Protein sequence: CAWTPRDTRRGYTF.

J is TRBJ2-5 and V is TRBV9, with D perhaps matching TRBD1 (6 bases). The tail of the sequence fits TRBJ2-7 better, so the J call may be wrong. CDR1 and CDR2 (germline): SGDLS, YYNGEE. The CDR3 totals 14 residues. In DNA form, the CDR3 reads TGTGCCAGCAGCGTCACAGGGCTCTCCTACGAGCAGTACTTC. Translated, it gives CASSVTGLSYEQYF.

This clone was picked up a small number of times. The CDR3 loop reads CASSHRETGELFF. The CDR3, as DNA: TGTGCCAGCAGCCACAGGGAGACCGGGGAGCTGTTTTTT. The gene calls are TRBV7-9 and TRBJ2-2, with D maybe TRBD1 (6 bases). The CDR3 runs 13 residues. Germline-derived CDR1 and CDR2 are SEHNR and FQNEAQ (reference sequence). V lost 5 bases to trimming and J lost 5 bases, with 9 bases between them.

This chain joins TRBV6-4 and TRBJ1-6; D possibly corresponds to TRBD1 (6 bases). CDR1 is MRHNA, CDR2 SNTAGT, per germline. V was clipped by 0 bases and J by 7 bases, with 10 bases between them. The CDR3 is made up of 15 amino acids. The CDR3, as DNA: TGTGCCAGCAGTGACTCCGGACAGCCAAATTCACCCCTCCACTTT. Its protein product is CASSDSGQPNSPLHF.

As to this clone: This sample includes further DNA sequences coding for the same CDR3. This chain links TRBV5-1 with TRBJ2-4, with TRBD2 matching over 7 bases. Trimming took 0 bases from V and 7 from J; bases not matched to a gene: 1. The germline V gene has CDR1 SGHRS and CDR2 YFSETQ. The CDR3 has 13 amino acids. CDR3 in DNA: TGCGCCAGCAGCTTGGGGGAGGGTAACATTCAGTACTTC. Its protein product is CASSLGEGNIQYF.